Listed below are T cell receptor beta chains from one sample, sequenced in a study of CD8+ T cells in alopecia areata. The assay was immunoSEQ multiplex PCR, and TCRdb's table has in-frame clones only and misses some. This sample has about 190,000 clones, with 50% to 60% found just once. This sample comprised CD4+ T cells sorted from blood, obtained at week 4, from a patient treated with tofacitinib. The receptor set was obtained from a human donor with alopecia areata. The CDR3 runs from the conserved cysteine through the conserved F or W. The D gene is left open where the match is weak. Size is stated for part of the rows, as once, few or many counts, or as a class when the clone is expanded.

D gene,J gene,V gene,clone size,CDR3 DNA,CDR3 protein
.,TRBJ2-1,TRBV20-1,.,TGCAGTGCCCCCGGAACTAGGGCGCAGTTCTTC,CSAPGTRAQFF
TRBD2,TRBJ2-2,TRBV29-1,.,TGCAGCGTTGAGGCTAGCGGAAGGCCCTGGAGCACCGGGGAGCTGTTTTTT,CSVEASGRPWSTGELFF
.,TRBJ2-7,TRBV5-6,.,TGTGCCAGCAGGCAGGGGTTGCCGGGGGAAGAGCAGTACTTC,CASRQGLPGEEQYF
.,TRBJ1-5,TRBV7-2,few,TGTGCCAGCAGCCGCCCTGGACAGCCCGTGCAGCCCCAGCATTTT,CASSRPGQPVQPQHF
TRBD1,TRBJ1-2,TRBV25-1,.,TGTGCCAGCAGTGAAGGGGACAGGGGCGGCTACACCTTC,CASSEGDRGGYTF
.,TRBJ2-3,TRBV30,.,TGTGCCTGGAGTGACGGTAGCACAGATACGCAGTATTTT,CAWSDGSTDTQYF
TRBD2,TRBJ2-7,TRBV9,.,TGTGCCAGCAGCTTTTCGGGACTAGCGGGAGACGAGCAGTACTTC,CASSFSGLAGDEQYF
.,TRBJ2-2,TRBV29-1,.,TGCAGCGCACGATGGTACACCGGGGAGCTGTTTTTT,CSARWYTGELFF
TRBD1,TRBJ2-7,TRBV5-4,.,TGTGCCAGCAGCCCGGGGAGGGACAGGGTGAATCGAAACGAGCAGTACTTC,CASSPGRDRVNRNEQYF
.,TRBJ2-5,TRBV27,.,TGTGCCAGCAGTCCCCTAGGAGAGACCCAGTACTTC,CASSPLGETQYF
.,TRBJ2-1,TRBV7-9,.,TGTGCCAGCAGCCAGACTACTTTGTCTTACAATGAGCAGTTCTTC,CASSQTTLSYNEQFF
TRBD1,TRBJ2-7,TRBV5-4,.,TGTGCCAGCAGCTTATCAACAGGGGGATACGAGCAGTACTTC,CASSLSTGGYEQYF
.,TRBJ2-1,TRBV11-2,.,TGTGCCAGCAGCTTAGTCAGAGTCAATGAGCAGTTCTTC,CASSLVRVNEQFF
.,TRBJ1-1,TRBV29-1,few,TGCAGCGTTGGTGGATGGGGGACTGAAGCTTTCTTT,CSVGGWGTEAFF
TRBD1,TRBJ1-4,TRBV6-5,few,TGTGCCAGCAGTCTCCGGGACAGGGGGCGAGGGGAACTGTTTTTT,CASSLRDRGRGELFF
TRBD1,TRBJ2-1,TRBV29-1,.,TGCAGCTCAAAGGGACAGGGTCTTTACAATGAGCAGTTCTTC,CSSKGQGLYNEQFF
TRBD1,TRBJ1-2,TRBV29-1,.,TGCAGCGTTGAGGGGTCAGGGGGAGGCTACACCTTC,CSVEGSGGGYTF
.,TRBJ1-3,TRBV9,once,TGTGCCAGCAGCCCGGGAGGCTGGGGACTTCTGGGAAACACCATATATTTT,CASSPGGWGLLGNTIYF
.,TRBJ2-3,TRBV29-1,.,TGCAGCGTTGAGGGGGCTCGGGGCACAGATACGCAGTATTTT,CSVEGARGTDTQYF
.,TRBJ2-3,TRBV4-1,.,TGCGCCAGCAGCCAAGACCCTACCCTGGGGGGGGCTAACACAGATACGCAGTATTTT,CASSQDPTLGGANTDTQYF
.,TRBJ1-5,TRBV29-1,.,TGCAGCGTTGGCCAGGGACGAGGGCCCCAGCATTTT,CSVGQGRGPQHF
.,TRBJ2-7,TRBV6-5,.,TGTGCCAGCAGTACCGGACGGATGAACTACGAGCAGTACTTC,CASSTGRMNYEQYF
TRBD2,TRBJ2-3,TRBV6-1,.,TGTGCCAGCAGCCCCCTAGCGGCTAGCACAGATACGCAGTATTTT,CASSPLAASTDTQYF
.,TRBJ2-3,TRBV10-2,few,TGCGCCAGCAGTGAGGGCGGGCGTACGCAGTATTTT,CASSEGGRTQYF
TRBD2,TRBJ2-1,TRBV30,once,TGTGCCTGGGCCTTTACTAGCGGGAGGAGCTCCTACAATGAGCAGTTCTTC,CAWAFTSGRSSYNEQFF
.,TRBJ2-3,TRBV30,.,TGTGCCTGGGGGCGAGGGGGCACAGATACGCAGTATTTT,CAWGRGGTDTQYF
.,TRBJ1-1,TRBV29-1,.,TGCAGCGTTGAGCACAGGGAAGGCACTGAAGCTTTCTTT,CSVEHREGTEAFF
.,TRBJ2-2,TRBV6-1,few,TGTGCCAGCAGTCTGGACAGACCCACCGGGGAGCTGTTTTTT,CASSLDRPTGELFF
TRBD2,TRBJ2-1,TRBV27,few,TGTGCCAGCAGGCACTACACCGGGACTAGCTACAATGAGCAGTTCTTC,CASRHYTGTSYNEQFF
.,TRBJ1-2,TRBV4-2,.,TGTGCCAGCAGCCAAGATACGGACTATGGCTACACCTTC,CASSQDTDYGYTF
TRBD1,TRBJ2-3,TRBV29-1,few,TGCAGCGCAACCCGGGACAGCCTTTTAGATACGCAGTATTTT,CSATRDSLLDTQYF
TRBD2,TRBJ2-1,TRBV5-1,.,TGCGCCAGCACCACTAGCGGCCTTAGTGAGCAGTTCTTC,CASTTSGLSEQFF
TRBD2,TRBJ2-2,TRBV6-6,.,TGTGCCAGCAGTTCTAATAGCGGGGCCAATGGCGGGGAGCTGTTTTTT,CASSSNSGANGGELFF
.,TRBJ1-2,TRBV28,.,TGTGCCAGCCAGCCAATTAGGGGCTCTGGCTACACCTTC,CASQPIRGSGYTF
.,TRBJ2-1,TRBV29-1,few,TGCAGCGTTGAAGGGCCAGGGGATAGTCAGTTCTTC,CSVEGPGDSQFF
.,TRBJ2-7,TRBV7-2,few,TGTGCCAGCAGTCGCGATTCTGCCTACGAGCAGTACTTC,CASSRDSAYEQYF
.,TRBJ2-4,TRBV1,.,TGCACCAGCAGCCAAGAGGGCAGGGAGGGGGACATTCAGTACTTC,CTSSQEGREGDIQYF
.,TRBJ1-1,TRBV28,few,TGTGCCAGCAGCTCTATCCCACAGGGACGAGGGAACACTGAAGCTTTCTTT,CASSSIPQGRGNTEAFF
.,TRBJ2-5,TRBV29-1,.,TGCAGCGTTGGCGAGAAGGGAGAGACCCAGTACTTC,CSVGEKGETQYF
.,TRBJ2-6,TRBV7-2,once,TGTGCCAGCAGCTTAGTTGGGGCGGCATCTGGGGCCAACGTCCTGACTTTC,CASSLVGAASGANVLTF
.,TRBJ2-5,TRBV18,.,TGTGCCAGCTCAAGCGGCAGGGGCATCAGGGAGACCCAGTACTTC,CASSSGRGIRETQYF
TRBD2,TRBJ2-7,TRBV30,.,TGTGCCTGGAGTGTACCCAGGGCGGGAGGTCGTTACGAGCAGTACTTC,CAWSVPRAGGRYEQYF
.,TRBJ2-5,TRBV28,.,TGTGCCAGCAGTTTAGGGGTCCAACGGCCGGAGACCCAGTACTTC,CASSLGVQRPETQYF
TRBD1,TRBJ2-7,TRBV7-2,few,TGTGCCAGCAGCTCCCGACAGGGTCTCAACGAGCAGTACTTC,CASSSRQGLNEQYF
.,TRBJ2-5,TRBV18,few,TGTGCCAGCTCACCAAACCCACAAGAGACCCAGTACTTC,CASSPNPQETQYF
.,TRBJ1-4,TRBV29-1,.,TGCAGCGTTGAGGATTCGTTCGGTAATGAAAAACTGTTTTTT,CSVEDSFGNEKLFF
TRBD2,TRBJ2-1,TRBV7-2,few,TGTGCCAGCAGCCCCCGGCCGAGCGGGACCTACAATGAGCAGTTCTTC,CASSPRPSGTYNEQFF
TRBD2,TRBJ2-3,TRBV29-1,.,TGCAGCGTGGACCGGACTAGCAAGAGCACAGATACGCAGTATTTT,CSVDRTSKSTDTQYF
.,TRBJ1-5,TRBV6-5,.,TGTGCCAGCAGTCGGGACGGTACTAATCAGCCCCAGCATTTT,CASSRDGTNQPQHF
.,TRBJ1-1,TRBV18,.,TGTGCCAGCTCCCTTTTAGAGATCGGCACTGAAGCTTTCTTT,CASSLLEIGTEAFF
TRBD2,TRBJ2-1,TRBV29-1,.,TGCAGCGTCCCCACTCACGGCCGTAGCGGGAGGGGATACAATGAGCAGTTCTTC,CSVPTHGRSGRGYNEQFF
.,TRBJ2-2,TRBV7-9,.,TGTGCCAGCAGCTCCGACCCTCACACCGGGGAGCTGTTTTTT,CASSSDPHTGELFF